This TCR beta chain was captured by sequencing in a study of cytomegalovirus exposure and HLA in healthy donors. Trimming cost V 2 bases and J 9 bases, with 26 bases left between them. The CDR3 loop spans 17 amino acids. Germline CDR1 SGDLS, CDR2 YYNGEE. Primers for the PCR totalled 60 Vbeta and 13 Jbeta. The protocol was immunoSEQ multiplex PCR, while the TCRdb copy is restricted to in-frame clones and leaves out a portion. Among about 110,000 clones, 83% were seen once, and the ten largest hold 6.1%. The chain employs TRBV9 and TRBJ1-2; possible D gene TRBD1, 6 bases. The receptor was isolated from a man in his late teens or twenties in good health and CMV-seronegative. The source material was PBMCs. The CDR3 is CASSVSGGAHDRWRYTF. CDR3 DNA: TGTGCCAGCAGCGTGTCGGGGGGCGCACATGATCGATGGCGCTACACCTTC.